One and the same sample provided the 22 T cell receptor beta chains below, sequenced in a study of blood T cell repertoires in COVID-19. Sequencing was performed with immunoSEQ multiplex PCR; in TCRdb, only in-frame clones are kept and a portion is missing. The sample shows about 130,000 clones, 85% of them seen only once. Sequenced material: peripheral blood. The receptors come from a woman of 80 years or more with acute or convalescent COVID-19.

V is TRBV12-3 or TRBV12-4 and J is TRBJ1-6, with 7 bases aligning to TRBD1. This CDR3 region has 13 residues. V was pared by 4 bases and J by 8 bases, with 2 bases of the junction left unmatched. The DNA of the CDR3 is TGTGCCAGCAGTTGGGACAGAGATTCACCCCTCCACTTT. It specifies CASSWDRDSPLHF.

The chain has TRBV11-2 and TRBJ1-3; no clear D. V was trimmed by 1 base and J by 3 bases, leaving 10 bases between them. The germline gives CDR1 SGHAT, CDR2 FQNNGV. There are 15 residues in the CDR3. In DNA, the CDR3 is TGTGCCAGCAGCTTAGTGTCGGTTGTTGGAAACACCATATATTTT. Its protein product is CASSLVSVVGNTIYF.

The rearrangement joins TRBV27 to TRBJ1-2; D is unresolved. The CDR3 loop spans 12 amino acids. CDR1 is MNHEY, CDR2 SMNVEV, per germline (reference sequence). V lost 5 bases, J lost 9 bases, and 13 bases lay in between. CDR3 protein: CASSGQVLRYTF. The CDR3 DNA is TGTGCCAGCAGTGGCCAGGTGTTGCGCTACACCTTC.

This rearrangement joins TRBV2 to TRBJ2-2; D may be TRBD1 (5 bases). The CDR3 contains 14 residues. V shed 7 bases and J shed 1 base, with 10 bases lying between them. CDR1 is SNHLY, CDR2 FYNNEI, per germline. The CDR3 sequence is CASIGAGNTGELFF. CDR3 in DNA: TGTGCCAGCATAGGGGCAGGGAACACCGGGGAGCTGTTTTTT.

This clone appeared once. The V gene is TRBV18, the J gene TRBJ1-1, with D perhaps TRBD1 (5 bases). Germline CDR1 is KGHSH and CDR2 is LQKENI. The CDR3 consists of 14 residues. The V end was cut by 6 bases, the J end by 1 base, with 12 bases between. CDR3 loop: CASSLGQGNTEAFF. CDR3 DNA sequence: TGTGCCAGCTCCCTAGGGCAGGGGAACACTGAAGCTTTCTTT.

The CDR3 loop reads CASSLTQGRTYEQYF. CDR3 nucleotides: TGTGCCAGCAGCTTGACACAGGGGAGAACATACGAGCAGTACTTC. The gene calls are TRBV7-2 and TRBJ2-7, with TRBD1 identical over 7 bases. CDR3 size: 15 residues. Germline assignment: CDR1 SGHTA and CDR2 FQGNSA. V lost 3 bases and J lost 4; bases outside the gene matches: 9. Full variable domain (rest looked up from reference TRBV7-2 and TRBJ2-7): GAGVSQSPSNKVTEKGKDVELRCDPISGHTALYWYRQSLGQGLEFLIYFQGNSAPDKSGLPSDRFSAERTGGSVSTLTIQRTQQEDSAVYLCASSLTQGRTYEQYFGPGTRLTVT.

The rearrangement joins TRBV4-1 to TRBJ1-6, with 7 nucleotides matching TRBD1. V dropped 1 base and J dropped 4; count of bases not matched to a gene: 1. The CDR3 totals 15 residues. Per germline, CDR1 MGHRA and CDR2 YSYEKL. The CDR3 DNA follows: TGCGCCAGCAGCCAAGGACAGGGTTATAATTCACCCCTCCACTTT. Translation: CASSQGQGYNSPLHF.

The chain couples TRBV9 to TRBJ2-2; 8 bases agree with TRBD1. The CDR3 runs 15 residues. Looked up from germline, CDR1 is SGDLS and CDR2 is YYNGEE. V trimming: 6 bases; J trimming: 3 bases; junction bases outside the gene matches: 7. The CDR3 DNA follows: TGTGCCAGCACCAGGACAGGGCGACACACCGGGGAGCTGTTTTTT. Translated, it gives CASTRTGRHTGELFF.

V is TRBV28 and J is TRBJ1-2; unclear D gene. Per the germline V gene, CDR1 is MDHEN and CDR2 is SYDVKM. The CDR3 length is 12 residues. Trimming took 2 bases from V and 9 from J, leaving 10 bases between them. Here the CDR3 reads CASSLSSDRYTF. The CDR3 DNA sequence: TGTGCCAGCAGTTTAAGCTCCGATCGCTACACCTTC.

The chain links TRBV10-3 to TRBJ1-1; TRBD1 aligns across 11 bases. Germline CDR1 and CDR2: ENHRY and SYGVKD. The CDR3 extends over 16 amino acids. J was trimmed by 7 bases and V by 3 bases; bases with no gene match: 10. CDR3 amino acids: CAISDLRTGGEDEAFF. The CDR3 nucleotides read TGTGCCATCAGTGATCTGAGGACAGGGGGCGAAGATGAAGCTTTCTTT.

This clone has a single count. The chain recombines TRBV7-2 with TRBJ1-1, with 7 bases matching TRBD1. J lost 0 bases, V lost 3 bases, and 4 bases had no gene match. The CDR3 totals 15 residues. Germline-derived CDR1 and CDR2 are SGHTA and FQGNSA. CDR3 region: CASSFAGTVNTEAFF. CDR3 bases: TGTGCCAGCAGCTTCGCCGGGACAGTGAACACTGAAGCTTTCTTT.

The genes are TRBV11-2 and TRBJ2-2; maybe TRBD1 (5 bases). Trimming pared 5 bases from V and 3 bases from J, leaving 13 bases between. CDR3 size: 15 residues. Germline-derived CDR1 and CDR2 are SGHAT and FQNNGV. The CDR3 reads CASSRYQGDTGELFF. Written as DNA, the CDR3 is TGTGCCAGCAGCCGTTATCAGGGCGACACCGGGGAGCTGTTTTTT.

CDR3 region: CASSLPGGNTGELFF. CDR3 DNA: TGCGCCAGCAGCTTACCGGGTGGAAACACCGGGGAGCTGTTTTTT. The chain combines TRBV5-1 with TRBJ2-2; unclear D gene. V gave up 2 bases and J gave up 2 bases, with 10 bases separating them. The CDR3 loop spans 15 amino acids. Germline V gives CDR1 SGHRS, CDR2 YFSETQ.

The chain employs TRBV5-1 and TRBJ1-2; D ambiguous. Germline V gene lookup returns CDR1 SGHRS and CDR2 YFSETQ. Trimming stripped 0 bases from V and 6 bases from J, with 12 bases between. CDR3 length: 14 residues. CDR3 protein: CASSLGRQLDGYTF. The CDR3 bases are TGCGCCAGCAGCTTGGGACGGCAGCTAGATGGCTACACCTTC.

The chain couples TRBV2 to TRBJ1-6; D is possibly TRBD1 (5 bases). From germline, CDR1 is SNHLY and CDR2 FYNNEI. The CDR3 length is 13 residues. V was shortened by 8 bases and J by 6 bases, with 11 bases between the two germline ends. The CDR3 DNA is TGTGCCAGCCGGGGGGGAGTTAATTCACCCCTCCACTTT. Translation gives CASRGGVNSPLHF.

The chain couples TRBV2 to TRBJ1-5; 8 bases are a match to TRBD1. J lost 7 bases, V lost 4 bases, and 3 bases had no gene match. This CDR3 region has 13 residues. Germline V gene sequence: CDR1 SNHLY, CDR2 FYNNEI. CDR3 loop: CASSVQGDQPQHF. The CDR3 DNA sequence: TGTGCCAGCAGTGTACAGGGGGACCAGCCCCAGCATTTT.

V gene TRBV28 combines with J gene TRBJ1-1; 8 nucleotides match TRBD1. Germline assignment: CDR1 MDHEN and CDR2 SYDVKM. With 4 bases clipped from V and 4 bases from J, the junction kept 8 bases outside the gene matches. CDR3 length: 15 amino acids. This chain's CDR3 is CASSSQGAGSTEAFF. The CDR3 nucleotides are TGTGCCAGCAGTTCCCAGGGGGCAGGTTCCACTGAAGCTTTCTTT.

V and J are TRBV4-3 and TRBJ1-6; TRBD1 might be the D (5 bases). V was shortened by 1 base and J by 10 bases, with 11 bases between the two germline ends. The germline CDR1 and CDR2 sequences are LGHNA and YSLEER. The CDR3 length is 14 residues. The CDR3 nucleotides are TGCGCCAGCAGCCAAGTGCAGGGAAACTCACCCCTCCACTTT. This encodes CASSQVQGNSPLHF.

The chain carries TRBV5-4 and TRBJ1-3, with 10 bases that match TRBD1. Germline CDR1 is SGHNT and CDR2 is YYREEE (reference sequence). The CDR3 length is 15 residues. Unmatched junction bases numbered 1, after V lost 4 bases and J lost 0 bases. CDR3 coding DNA: TGTGCCAGCAGCAGACAGGGGGCCTCTGGAAACACCATATATTTT. Translating it yields CASSRQGASGNTIYF.

This clone was seen just once. V and J are TRBV13 and TRBJ1-2; D may be TRBD1 (5 bases). CDR1 and CDR2 from the germline V gene are PRHDT and FYEKMQ (reference sequence). There are 13 residues in the CDR3. The V and J ends lost 5 bases and 7 bases respectively, with 14 bases between them. CDR3 sequence reads: CASSRSPGGGYTF. For the CDR3, the DNA is TGTGCCAGCAGCCGAAGCCCCGGGGGTGGCTACACCTTC.

The chain joins TRBV18 to TRBJ2-2; 10 bases align to TRBD2. The CDR3 length is 17 residues. V lost 6 bases and J lost 7; bases outside the gene matches: 14. Per germline, CDR1 KGHSH and CDR2 LQKENI. CDR3 DNA sequence: TGTGCCAGCTCGGCGCCAGGACTAGCGGCAGGTGTCGGGGAGCTGTTTTTT. Translated: CASSAPGLAAGVGELFF. Full variable domain (remainder filled in from reference TRBV18 and TRBJ2-2): NAGVMQNPRHLVRRRGQEARLRCSPMKGHSHVYWYRQLPEEGLKFMVYLQKENIIDESGMPKERFSAEFPKEGPSILRIQQVVRGDSAAYFCASSAPGLAAGVGELFFGEGSRLTVL.

As for this clone: A read error may account for a junction end that differs from germline. The chain is built from TRBV5-1 and TRBJ2-5, with 9 nucleotides matching TRBD2. The CDR3 length is 17 residues. Germline V CDR1 and CDR2: SGHRS, YFSETQ. CDR3: CARSLGPGGGGVETQYF. In DNA form, the CDR3 reads TGCGCCCGCAGCTTGGGACCGGGCGGGGGGGGCGTAGAGACCCAGTACTTC. Full variable domain (outside the CDR3, taken from reference TRBV5-1 and TRBJ2-5): KAGVTQTPRYLIKTRGQQVTLSCSPISGHRSVSWYQQTPGQGLQFLFEYFSETQRNKGNFPGRFSGRQFSNSRSEMNVSTLELGDSALYLCARSLGPGGGGVETQYFGPGTRLLVL.